These 26 T cell receptor beta chains share one sample of origin, sequenced in a study of T cells in Graves' hyperthyroidism and ophthalmopathy. RNA transcripts served as the template for amplifying TCR beta CDR3 regions. During a first-round RT-PCR of the TCR CDR3, the HTBI primer set was used. One entry per CDR3 protein results from TCRdb running MiXCR on the multiplex PCR reads. The sample consists of hundreds of thousands of distinct CDR3 sequences, roughly 15% of them appearing once. What was sequenced was blood. Receptors originate from a woman in her forties or fifties with Graves' ophthalmopathy.

This clonotype was counted ten times or more. The chain employs TRBV20-1 and TRBJ1-4; 9 bases line up with TRBD1. The CDR3 extends over 13 amino acids. Unmatched junction bases numbered 4, after V lost 5 bases and J lost 6 bases. CDR1 is DFQATT, CDR2 SNEGSKA, per germline (reference sequence). The CDR3 region has the DNA TGCAGTGCTCAACAGGGGGCGGATGAAAAACTGTTTTTT. Translation: CSAQQGADEKLFF.

Remarks on this clonotype: Just one base apart from a much larger clone, this may be a read error. The CDR3 ends on some other residue instead of the conserved phenylalanine or tryptophan, so this is likely a read error. The V and J genes are TRBV11-2 and TRBJ1-2; TRBD1 matches at 10 bases. The CDR3 is 16 residues long. The V and J ends lost 5 bases and 4 bases, in that order; junction bases with no gene match: 10. Germline CDR1 is SGHAT and CDR2 is FQNNGV. The CDR3 region is CASSPIRRTGGYGYTS. CDR3 DNA: TGTGCCAGCAGCCCCATTAGGCGGACAGGGGGCTATGGCTACACCTCC.

The sample holds many counts of this clonotype. This chain connects TRBV28 to TRBJ2-1; TRBD2 aligns across 10 bases. CDR1 MDHEN and CDR2 SYDVKM come from the germline V gene. The V gene end was trimmed by 9 bases and the J gene end by 9 bases; junction bases not matched to a gene: 20. The length of the CDR3 is 17 residues. CDR3 in amino acids: CARTALAGVSVGGEQFF. The CDR3, as DNA: TGTGCCAGAACGGCTCTAGCGGGAGTGTCGGTAGGCGGTGAGCAGTTCTTC.

The chain employs TRBV4-3 and TRBJ1-4; D is possibly TRBD1 (5 bases). The CDR3 consists of 13 residues. Germline values: CDR1 LGHNA, CDR2 YSLEER. V was clipped by 0 bases and J by 10 bases, with 9 bases between them. CDR3 coding DNA: TGCGCCAGCAGCCAAGAAGACGGGGGAAAACTGTTTTTT. It codes for CASSQEDGGKLFF.

V gene TRBV20-1 combines with J gene TRBJ1-2, with TRBD1 matching over 8 bases. V lost 6 bases, J lost 3 bases, and 9 bases stayed unmatched. Germline values: CDR1 DFQATT, CDR2 SNEGSKA (reference sequence). The CDR3 is 14 residues long. As DNA, the CDR3 is TGCAGTGCCGGGACAGGCCCTCTCCACTATGGCTACACCTTC. Amino acid sequence: CSAGTGPLHYGYTF.

The chain links TRBV7-9 to TRBJ1-2, with D hard to call. V lost 5 bases to trimming and J lost 5 bases, with 9 bases between them. The CDR3 consists of 12 residues. Germline values: CDR1 SEHNR, CDR2 FQNEAQ (reference sequence). The CDR3 region has the DNA TGTGCCAGCAGCAGGGTCCCGTATGGCTACACCTTC. Translated: CASSRVPYGYTF.

This clonotype was observed a few times. The chain has TRBV19 and TRBJ1-5; D ambiguous. CDR3 size: 15 residues. From germline, CDR1 is LNHDA and CDR2 SQIVND (reference sequence). V was trimmed by 5 bases and J by 4 bases, leaving 15 bases between them. This chain's CDR3 is CASSGLSGANQPQHF. Here the CDR3 DNA reads TGTGCCAGTAGTGGTCTTTCGGGTGCTAATCAGCCCCAGCATTTT.

This clonotype occurred a few times. The rearrangement uses TRBV30 and TRBJ1-3; TRBD1 matches at 9 bases. This CDR3 has 14 amino acids. CDR1 GTSNPN and CDR2 SVGIG come from the germline V gene (reference sequence). Trimming cost V 8 bases and J 2 bases; bases outside gene matches: 7. CDR3 residues: CAARTGVTGNTIYF. The CDR3 DNA follows: TGTGCCGCTCGGACAGGGGTCACTGGAAACACCATATATTTT. Together with reference TRBV30 and TRBJ1-3, the CDR3 gives the full variable domain: SQTIHQWPATLVQPVGSPLSLECTVEGTSNPNLYWYRQAAGRGLQLLFYSVGIGQISSEVPQNLSASRPQDRQFILSSKKLLLSDSGFYLCAARTGVTGNTIYFGEGSWLTVV.

In this sample, this clonotype turned up many times. The gene calls are TRBV12-3 or TRBV12-4 and TRBJ1-2; D gene uncertain. CDR3 length equals 14 residues. The V end was cut by 3 bases, the J end by 6 bases, with 14 bases between. In DNA, the CDR3 is TGTGCCAGCAGTTTTTACGGGGAAGGTCATGGCTACACCTTC. This encodes CASSFYGEGHGYTF.

Ten or more counts support this clonotype. The V gene is TRBV6-2 or TRBV6-3, the J gene TRBJ2-1; D gene uncertain. Trimming removed 0 bases at V and 9 bases at J, with 15 bases between. From germline, CDR1 is MNHEY and CDR2 SVGEGT. The CDR3 contains 15 residues. The CDR3 sequence: CASSYSASLASEQFF. The CDR3 DNA reads as TGTGCCAGCAGTTACTCGGCCTCATTAGCAAGTGAGCAGTTCTTC.

This clonotype was observed many times. This rearrangement joins TRBV6-1 to TRBJ2-5, with D unclear. The germline V gene has CDR1 MNHNS and CDR2 SASEGT. V was trimmed by 6 bases and J by 5 bases, leaving 7 bases between them. CDR3 length: 11 amino acids. The CDR3 loop reads CASSFKETQYF. The DNA for the CDR3 is TGTGCCAGCAGCTTTAAGGAGACCCAGTACTTC.

This chain uses TRBV29-1 with TRBJ2-2, with TRBD1 identical over 8 bases. The CDR3 runs 17 residues. Germline values: CDR1 SQVTM, CDR2 ANQGSEA. The V gene end was trimmed by 5 bases and the J gene end by 0 bases; junction bases not matched to a gene: 11. Here the CDR3 reads CSVKPGGRNSNTGELFF. CDR3 nucleotides: TGCAGCGTTAAACCAGGGGGCAGGAACTCGAACACCGGGGAGCTGTTTTTT.

This clonotype was seen at least ten times. The rearrangement uses TRBV11-1 and TRBJ2-7, with D possibly being TRBD1 (6 bases). CDR3 length equals 15 residues. With 6 bases removed from V and 3 bases from J, the gap between germline ends came to 18 bases. The germline gives CDR1 SGHAT, CDR2 FQDESV (reference sequence). The CDR3: CASRHPPTGHYEQYF. The DNA for the CDR3 is TGTGCCAGCAGACATCCCCCGACAGGCCACTACGAGCAGTACTTC.

This clonotype was observed many times. This rearrangement joins TRBV12-3 or TRBV12-4 to TRBJ2-1; the match to TRBD1 covers 8 bases. The V gene end was trimmed by 6 bases and the J gene end by 4 bases; junction bases not matched to a gene: 5. The CDR3 spans 14 residues. This chain's CDR3 is CASSGQGRYNEQFF. CDR3 coding DNA: TGTGCCAGCAGCGGACAGGGCCGTTACAATGAGCAGTTCTTC.

The table lists this clonotype with a few counts. The chain carries TRBV27 and TRBJ2-1; D might be TRBD1 (6 bases). Germline assignment: CDR1 MNHEY and CDR2 SMNVEV (reference sequence). V was shortened by 2 bases and J by 6 bases, with 14 bases between the two germline ends. This CDR3 region has 15 residues. The CDR3 protein is CASSLSRGWFNEQFF. CDR3 in DNA: TGTGCCAGCAGTTTAAGCAGGGGCTGGTTCAATGAGCAGTTCTTC.

This clonotype was picked up many times. The chain couples TRBV11-2 to TRBJ2-1; 7 bases match TRBD2. CDR3 length: 13 residues. Germline V gene data show CDR1 as SGHAT and CDR2 as FQNNGV. With V trimmed by 8 bases and J by 5 bases, 6 bases remained unmatched. CDR3 protein: CASGRGRNNEQFF. The CDR3 DNA sequence: TGTGCCAGCGGGAGGGGCAGAAACAATGAGCAGTTCTTC.

The table lists this clonotype with many counts. The V and J genes are TRBV20-1 and TRBJ2-1; TRBD2 matches at 7 bases. Unmatched junction bases numbered 5, after V lost 3 bases and J lost 0 bases. Germline V gene sequence: CDR1 DFQATT, CDR2 SNEGSKA (reference sequence). The CDR3 runs to 15 residues. CDR3 loop: CSARGLAGSYNEQFF. The CDR3 DNA reads as TGCAGTGCTAGGGGGTTAGCGGGCTCCTACAATGAGCAGTTCTTC.

This clonotype was detected only once. V usage is TRBV7-2 and J usage is TRBJ2-4; 7 bases are a match to TRBD1. This CDR3 contains 14 residues. V was pared by 4 bases and J by 4 bases, with 4 bases of the junction left unmatched. Germline assignment: CDR1 SGHTA and CDR2 FQGNSA. The CDR3 sequence: CASSSRTGKNIQYF. The DNA of the CDR3 is TGTGCCAGCAGCTCCCGGACAGGAAAAAACATTCAGTACTTC.

The V gene is TRBV9, the J gene TRBJ2-5, with 9 bases that match TRBD2. This CDR3 is built from 16 residues. V shed 0 bases and J 5 bases; nucleotides not matched to a gene: 8. The germline gives CDR1 SGDLS, CDR2 YYNGEE. This CDR3 is CASSVEGGRAGETQYF. In DNA, the CDR3 is TGTGCCAGCAGCGTAGAGGGCGGGAGGGCCGGGGAGACCCAGTACTTC. Full variable domain (remainder filled in from reference TRBV9 and TRBJ2-5): DSGVTQTPKHLITATGQRVTLRCSPRSGDLSVYWYQQSLDQGLQFLIQYYNGEERAKGNILERFSAQQFPDLHSELNLSSLELGDSALYFCASSVEGGRAGETQYFGPGTRLLVL.

This clonotype was seen ten or more times. The chain has TRBV5-1 and TRBJ1-2, with 8 bases aligning to TRBD1. The CDR3 is made up of 14 amino acids. J gave up 9 bases and V 0 bases, and 7 bases lay outside the gene matches. The germline gives CDR1 SGHRS, CDR2 YFSETQ. As DNA, the CDR3 is TGCGCCAGCAGCTTGGCCGCGACAGGGGATCGCTACACCTTC. Translating gives CASSLAATGDRYTF.

This clonotype has at least ten counts. The chain uses TRBV7-3 and TRBJ2-7, with TRBD1 matching over 7 bases. V lost 1 base to trimming and J lost 3 bases; unmatched junction nucleotides: 6. This CDR3 comprises 15 residues. Per germline, CDR1 SGHTA and CDR2 FQGTGA. CDR3 loop: CASSLRQGFGYEQYF. The CDR3 nucleotides read TGTGCCAGCAGCTTAAGACAGGGATTCGGCTACGAGCAGTACTTC.

The chain carries TRBV5-5 and TRBJ1-1, with D unclear. Germline assignment: CDR1 SGHKS and CDR2 YYEKEE (reference sequence). The V gene lost 0 bases and the J gene lost 5 bases, with 8 bases spanning the gap. This CDR3 is 13 amino acids long. CDR3 nucleotide sequence: TGTGCCAGCAGCTTGGAAAGATTTACTGAAGCTTTCTTT. This codes for CASSLERFTEAFF. Variable domain in full (rest from reference TRBV5-5 and TRBJ1-1): DAGVTQSPTHLIKTRGQQVTLRCSPISGHKSVSWYQQVLGQGPQFIFQYYEKEERGRGNFPDRFSARQFPNYSSELNVNALLLGDSALYLCASSLERFTEAFFGQGTRLTVV.

This chain links TRBV12-3 or TRBV12-4 with TRBJ1-5; unclear D gene. V was cut by 6 bases and J by 9 bases, with 12 bases left in between. The CDR3 has 12 residues. For the CDR3, the DNA is TGTGCCAGCAGCGACGGTCCCGGGCCCCAGCATTTT. This encodes CASSDGPGPQHF.

This clonotype was counted between two and nine times. The chain uses TRBV19 and TRBJ1-1; tentatively, D is TRBD1 (6 bases). Looked up from germline, CDR1 is LNHDA and CDR2 is SQIVND (reference sequence). The CDR3 has 13 amino acids. V shed 8 bases and J shed 4 bases, with 14 bases lying between them. The DNA of the CDR3 is TGTGCCAGTGAAGTGGGGGCTCGCACTGAAGCTTTCTTT. This codes for CASEVGARTEAFF.

This clonotype was recorded many times. The chain uses TRBV7-3 and TRBJ1-2; tentatively, D is TRBD1 (6 bases). Per the germline V gene, CDR1 is SGHTA and CDR2 is FQGTGA. The length of the CDR3 is 13 residues. V was trimmed by 5 bases and J by 7 bases, leaving 14 bases between them. The CDR3 coding sequence is TGTGCCAGCAGCCCCATGGGGGGGCTTGGCTACACCTTC. Translating it yields CASSPMGGLGYTF.

The table lists this clonotype with many counts. The chain has TRBV28 and TRBJ2-3, with 7 bases matching TRBD2. The V gene end was trimmed by 7 bases and the J gene end by 6 bases; junction bases not matched to a gene: 7. CDR3 length equals 13 residues. The germline CDR1 and CDR2 sequences are MDHEN and SYDVKM. The CDR3 protein is CASMGGSSDTQYF. CDR3 in DNA: TGTGCCAGCATGGGCGGGAGTTCTGATACGCAGTATTTT.